What follows are 6 T cell receptor beta chains derived from one specimen sequenced in a study of monozygotic twins with inflammatory bowel disease. TCRdb re-called the 5' RACE reads; one entry per CDR3 protein, DNA not given. The listing contains 140,000 to 150,000 distinct CDR3 sequences. Input material: blood. Receptor source: a human donor with ulcerative colitis or Crohn's disease, or a healthy co-twin of an affected twin (not recorded which).

The genes are TRBV5-4 and TRBJ2-1. Germline assignment: CDR1 SGHNT and CDR2 YYREEE (reference sequence). The CDR3 is 15 amino acids. The CDR3 loop reads CASSLVGYTNNEQFF.

V usage is TRBV29-1 and J usage is TRBJ2-2. This CDR3 comprises 14 residues. Germline values: CDR1 SQVTM, CDR2 ANQGSEA. The CDR3 reads CSVDSPANTGELFF.

This chain uses TRBV27 with TRBJ1-5; no DNA is available, so the TRBD1 call from TCRdb remains unchecked. The CDR3 extends over 18 amino acids. In germline, CDR1 is MNHEY, CDR2 SMNVEV (reference sequence). The CDR3 spells CASSPHRGFESSNQPQHF.

The chain recombines TRBV12-3 or TRBV12-4 with TRBJ2-5; the TCRdb D gene call, TRBD2, has no DNA to confirm it. CDR3 size: 20 residues. The CDR3 is CASSFIPIAEGIAIQETQYF.

The chain carries TRBV5-1 and TRBJ2-7; absent DNA, TCRdb's TRBD1 call cannot be checked. The CDR3 length is 13 residues. In germline, CDR1 is SGHRS, CDR2 YFSETQ. CDR3 sequence reads: CASSLGQIYEQYF.

The chain couples TRBV4-3 to TRBJ1-6; absent DNA, TCRdb's TRBD1 call cannot be checked. The CDR3 runs 17 residues. In germline, CDR1 is LGHNA, CDR2 YSLEER. This CDR3 is CASSQEPRTGFNSPLHF.